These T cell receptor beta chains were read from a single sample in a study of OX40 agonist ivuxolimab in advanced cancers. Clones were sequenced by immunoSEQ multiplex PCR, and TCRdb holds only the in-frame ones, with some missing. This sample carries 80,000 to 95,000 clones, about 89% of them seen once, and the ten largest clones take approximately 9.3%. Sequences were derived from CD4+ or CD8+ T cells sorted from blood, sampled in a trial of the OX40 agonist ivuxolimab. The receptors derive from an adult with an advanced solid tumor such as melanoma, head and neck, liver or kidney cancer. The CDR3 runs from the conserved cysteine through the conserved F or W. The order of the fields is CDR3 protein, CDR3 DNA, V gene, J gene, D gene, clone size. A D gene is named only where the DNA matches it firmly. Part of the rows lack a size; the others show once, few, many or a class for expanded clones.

CASSGIGTSGRSYNEQFF	TGCGCCAGCAGCGGGATCGGGACTAGCGGGAGATCCTACAATGAGCAGTTCTTC	TRBV4-1	TRBJ2-1	TRBD2	NA
CASSLTGAYGYTF	TGTGCCAGCAGCTTAACAGGGGCTTATGGCTACACCTTC	TRBV11-2	TRBJ1-2	TRBD1	once
CASSAWMWDRAYEQYF	TGTGCCAGCAGTGCATGGATGTGGGACAGAGCATACGAGCAGTACTTC	TRBV6-4	TRBJ2-7	TRBD1	few
CAWSVPGSYHSYEQYF	TGTGCCTGGAGTGTACCAGGGAGCTACCACTCCTACGAGCAGTACTTC	TRBV30	TRBJ2-7	NA	NA
CASSPSGVRSYNEQFF	TGCGCCAGCAGCCCCTCAGGGGTGCGGTCCTACAATGAGCAGTTCTTC	TRBV4-1	TRBJ2-1	NA	NA
CASSSGTGGIYEQYF	TGTGCCAGCAGTTCCGGGACAGGGGGCATCTACGAGCAGTACTTC	TRBV27	TRBJ2-7	TRBD1	NA
CASSLAQAGSYEQYF	TGTGCCAGCAGCTTAGCCCAAGCGGGCTCCTACGAGCAGTACTTC	TRBV7-9	TRBJ2-7	NA	once
CASSPRGGGWETQYF	TGTGCCAGCAGCCCCCGGGGGGGTGGTTGGGAGACCCAGTACTTC	TRBV7-2	TRBJ2-5	TRBD2	NA
CASSLGRVLAGSYNEQFF	TGTGCCAGCAGCTTAGGGAGGGTTTTGGCGGGATCCTACAATGAGCAGTTCTTC	TRBV7-2	TRBJ2-1	NA	NA
CASSNRGGKRRTQYF	TGTGCCAGCAGCAACAGGGGGGGAAAGAGGAGGACCCAGTACTTC	TRBV21-1	TRBJ2-5	NA	few
CASSRPQGGYTF	TGTGCCAGCAGTCGGCCCCAGGGTGGCTACACCTTC	TRBV25-1	TRBJ1-2	NA	NA
CASSFILAVTDTQYF	TGTGCCAGCAGCTTTATACTAGCGGTGACAGATACGCAGTATTTT	TRBV7-2	TRBJ2-3	TRBD2	NA
CASSVGLGEQFF	TGTGCCAGCAGTGTTGGACTAGGAGAGCAGTTCTTC	TRBV25-1	TRBJ2-1	TRBD2	NA
CASSLAGSYEQYF	TGTGCCAGCAGCTTAGCAGGGTCCTACGAGCAGTACTTC	TRBV7-9	TRBJ2-7	NA	NA
CASSLTSGRSGTGELFF	TGTGCCAGCAGCTTAACTAGCGGGAGGTCGGGCACCGGGGAGCTGTTTTTT	TRBV7-2	TRBJ2-2	TRBD2	NA
CASSLSGNSYEQYF	TGTGCCAGCAGTTTGTCAGGGAACTCCTACGAGCAGTACTTC	TRBV28	TRBJ2-7	NA	NA
CASTSTGNTIYF	TGTGCCAGCACCTCAACTGGAAACACCATATATTTT	TRBV7-4	TRBJ1-3	NA	NA
CASSLSASRQYVADQNTEAFF	TGTGCCAGCAGCTTATCGGCCTCACGTCAGTACGTTGCAGACCAGAACACTGAAGCTTTCTTT	TRBV7-6	TRBJ1-1	NA	NA
CATGTGAYEQYF	TGTGCCACCGGGACGGGGGCCTACGAGCAGTACTTC	TRBV6-6	TRBJ2-7	NA	NA
CASSSGASGGNEQFF	TGTGCCAGCAGCTCAGGTGCTAGCGGGGGCAATGAGCAGTTCTTC	TRBV9	TRBJ2-1	TRBD2	NA
CASSLTVGLAKNIQYF	TGTGCCAGCAGCCTAACTGTAGGACTAGCCAAAAACATTCAGTACTTC	TRBV5-6	TRBJ2-4	NA	NA
CASSDTGQGYEQYF	TGTGCCAGCAGTGATACGGGACAGGGCTACGAGCAGTACTTC	TRBV25-1	TRBJ2-7	TRBD1	NA
CASSQAWGGSRTDTQYF	TGTGCCAGCAGCCAAGCTTGGGGCGGGAGTAGGACAGATACGCAGTATTTT	TRBV4-2	TRBJ2-3	TRBD2	NA
CASGLGDSDYEQYF	TGTGCTAGTGGTTTGGGGGACAGCGATTACGAGCAGTACTTC	TRBV12-5	TRBJ2-7	TRBD1	NA
CAWSGRGLAGGPKFF	TGTGCCTGGAGCGGAAGGGGACTAGCGGGAGGACCGAAGTTCTTC	TRBV30	TRBJ2-1	TRBD2	NA
CASSALAESSYNEQFF	TGTGCCAGCAGTGCACTAGCGGAGAGCTCCTACAATGAGCAGTTCTTC	TRBV6-1	TRBJ2-1	TRBD2	NA
CASSIEGTATDTQYF	TGTGCCAGTAGTATAGAGGGGACAGCCACAGATACGCAGTATTTT	TRBV19	TRBJ2-3	TRBD1	NA
CASSLKTGNTEAFF	TGCGCCAGCAGCTTGAAAACAGGGAACACTGAAGCTTTCTTT	TRBV5-1	TRBJ1-1	NA	NA
CASSQGQGGTEAFF	TGCGCCAGCAGCCAAGGACAGGGTGGAACTGAAGCTTTCTTT	TRBV4-1	TRBJ1-1	TRBD1	NA
CASSLASGTDTQYF	TGTGCCAGCAGCTTAGCGTCGGGCACAGATACGCAGTATTTT	TRBV7-9	TRBJ2-3	NA	NA
CASSLPHPRDKESGRAYNEQFF	TGCGCCAGCAGCTTGCCCCACCCCCGGGACAAAGAAAGCGGGAGGGCCTACAATGAGCAGTTCTTC	TRBV5-1	TRBJ2-1	TRBD2	once
CASSLVPTSQGPGANVLTF	TGTGCCAGCAGCTTAGTCCCCACCTCACAGGGTCCTGGGGCCAACGTCCTGACTTTC	TRBV7-9	TRBJ2-6	NA	NA
CASSHLQGPDTQYF	TGTGCCAGCAGCCACCTACAGGGGCCAGATACGCAGTATTTT	TRBV14	TRBJ2-3	TRBD1	NA
CASRWTDTQYF	TGCGCCAGCAGATGGACAGATACGCAGTATTTT	TRBV5-1	TRBJ2-3	NA	NA
CASWSFGNSPLHF	TGTGCCAGCTGGAGTTTTGGGAATTCACCCCTCCACTTT	TRBV6-5	TRBJ1-6	NA	NA
CASSRRPSTDTQYF	TGTGCCAGCAGTCGGAGACCTAGCACAGATACGCAGTATTTT	TRBV6-4	TRBJ2-3	NA	NA
CAISEVTGVSYEQYF	TGTGCCATCAGTGAAGTTACAGGGGTCTCCTACGAGCAGTACTTC	TRBV10-3	TRBJ2-7	TRBD1	NA
CASSKGLAGVYNEQFF	TGTGCCAGTAGTAAGGGACTAGCGGGAGTCTACAATGAGCAGTTCTTC	TRBV19	TRBJ2-1	TRBD2	once
CASSVVWTSGWNTGELFF	TGTGCCAGCAGCGTAGTATGGACTAGCGGGTGGAACACCGGGGAGCTGTTTTTT	TRBV9	TRBJ2-2	TRBD2	NA
CASSPLVYNEQFF	TGTGCCAGCAGCCCCCTCGTATACAATGAGCAGTTCTTC	TRBV7-8	TRBJ2-1	NA	NA
CASTTLQGFGYGYTF	TGTGCCAGCACCACCTTACAGGGATTTGGCTATGGCTACACCTTC	TRBV27	TRBJ1-2	NA	NA
CASSYSRTGELFF	TGTGCCAGCAGTTACTCCCGCACCGGGGAGCTGTTTTTT	TRBV6-6	TRBJ2-2	NA	NA
CASSPEGLAGEQYF	TGCGCCAGCAGCCCTGAAGGGCTAGCTGGAGAGCAGTACTTC	TRBV4-1	TRBJ2-7	NA	NA
CASSPTRAVRFF	TGTGCCAGCAGTCCGACTAGGGCCGTCCGGTTCTTC	TRBV27	TRBJ2-1	NA	NA
CASTPGLAGETQYF	TGTGCCAGCACACCGGGACTAGCTGGGGAGACCCAGTACTTC	TRBV6-5	TRBJ2-5	TRBD2	NA
CASSAGTGELFF	TGTGCCAGCAGCGCCGGCACCGGGGAGCTGTTTTTT	TRBV9	TRBJ2-2	NA	NA
CASSEAARPGQGGTQYF	TGTGCCAGCAGTGAAGCGGCTCGCCCGGGACAGGGGGGGACCCAGTACTTC	TRBV6-1	TRBJ2-5	TRBD1	NA
CASSPPGGVGGELFF	TGTGCCAGCAGCCCCCCGGGGGGCGTTGGCGGGGAGCTGTTTTTT	TRBV5-5	TRBJ2-2	NA	NA
CASRAFTREEQYF	TGTGCCAGCAGGGCTTTCACCCGGGAGGAGCAGTACTTC	TRBV2	TRBJ2-7	NA	NA
CASSVGYVAGAVGETQYF	TGTGCCAGCAGCGTAGGGTACGTTGCGGGAGCAGTGGGTGAGACCCAGTACTTC	TRBV9	TRBJ2-5	TRBD2	NA
CASSLLEGQAQYF	TGCGCCAGCAGCCTGCTTGAGGGACAGGCGCAGTACTTC	TRBV4-1	TRBJ2-5	TRBD1	NA
CASSLKGPYNEQFF	TGTGCCAGCAGCTTAAAGGGGCCGTACAATGAGCAGTTCTTC	TRBV7-3	TRBJ2-1	NA	NA